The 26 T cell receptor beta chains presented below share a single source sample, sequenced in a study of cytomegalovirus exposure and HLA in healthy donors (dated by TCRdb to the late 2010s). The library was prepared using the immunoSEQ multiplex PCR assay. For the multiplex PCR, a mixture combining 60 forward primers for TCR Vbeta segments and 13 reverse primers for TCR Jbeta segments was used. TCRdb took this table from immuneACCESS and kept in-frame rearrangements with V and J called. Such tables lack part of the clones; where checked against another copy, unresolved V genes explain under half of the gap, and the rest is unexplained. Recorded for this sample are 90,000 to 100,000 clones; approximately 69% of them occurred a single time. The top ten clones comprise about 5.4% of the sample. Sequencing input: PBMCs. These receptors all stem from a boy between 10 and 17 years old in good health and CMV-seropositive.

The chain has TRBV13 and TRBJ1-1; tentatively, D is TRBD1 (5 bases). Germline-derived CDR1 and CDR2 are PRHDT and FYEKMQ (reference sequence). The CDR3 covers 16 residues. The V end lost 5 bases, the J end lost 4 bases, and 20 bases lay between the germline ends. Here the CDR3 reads CASSPRRAHGGTEAFF. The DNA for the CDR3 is TGTGCCAGCAGCCCCCGGAGGGCCCATGGGGGCACTGAAGCTTTCTTT.

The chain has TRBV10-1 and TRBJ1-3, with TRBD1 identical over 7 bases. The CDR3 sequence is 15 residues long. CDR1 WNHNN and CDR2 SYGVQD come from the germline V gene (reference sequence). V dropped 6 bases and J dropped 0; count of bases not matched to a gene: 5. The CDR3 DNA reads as TGCGCCAGCAGCCCGGACAGGATCTCTGGAAACACCATATATTTT. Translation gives CASSPDRISGNTIYF.

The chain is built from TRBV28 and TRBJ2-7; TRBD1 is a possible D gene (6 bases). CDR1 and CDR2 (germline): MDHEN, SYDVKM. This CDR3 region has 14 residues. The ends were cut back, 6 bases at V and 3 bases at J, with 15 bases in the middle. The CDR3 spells CASRIPGHLYEQYF. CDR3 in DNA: TGTGCCAGCAGGATACCGGGACATCTCTACGAGCAGTACTTC.

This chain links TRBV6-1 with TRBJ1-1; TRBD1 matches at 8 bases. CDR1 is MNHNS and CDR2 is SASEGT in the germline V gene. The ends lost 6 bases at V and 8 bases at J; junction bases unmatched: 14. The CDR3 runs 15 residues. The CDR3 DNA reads TGTGCCAGCAGGAGGGGGACAGGCGAGACCCAAGAAGCTTTCTTT. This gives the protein CASRRGTGETQEAFF.

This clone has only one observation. The CDR3 nucleotides read TGCGCCAGCAGCTTGGTACTAAACACCGGGGAGCTGTTTTTT. Translating it yields CASSLVLNTGELFF. The rearrangement joins TRBV5-1 to TRBJ2-2; no definite D call. The V end lost 0 bases, the J end lost 2 bases, and 5 bases lay between the germline ends. This CDR3 has 14 amino acids. Germline values: CDR1 SGHRS, CDR2 YFSETQ.

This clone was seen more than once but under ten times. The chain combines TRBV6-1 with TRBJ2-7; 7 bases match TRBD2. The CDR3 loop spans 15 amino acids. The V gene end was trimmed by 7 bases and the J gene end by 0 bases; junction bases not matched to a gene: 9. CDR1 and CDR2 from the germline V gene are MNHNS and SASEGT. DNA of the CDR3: TGTGCCAGCACCAAAGGAGGCGGGAGCTCCTACGAGCAGTACTTC. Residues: CASTKGGGSSYEQYF.

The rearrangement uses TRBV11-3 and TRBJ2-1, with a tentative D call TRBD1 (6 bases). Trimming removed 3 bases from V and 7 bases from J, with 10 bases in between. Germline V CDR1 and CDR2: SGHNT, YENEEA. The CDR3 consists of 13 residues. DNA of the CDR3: TGTGCCAGCAGCTTGGGGGACACTAATGAGCAGTTCTTC. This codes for CASSLGDTNEQFF.

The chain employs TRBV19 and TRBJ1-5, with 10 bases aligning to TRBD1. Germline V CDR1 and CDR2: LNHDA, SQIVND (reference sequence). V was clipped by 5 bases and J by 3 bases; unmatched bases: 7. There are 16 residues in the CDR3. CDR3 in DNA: TGTGCCAGTAGTGGAACCGGGACAGGGGTCAATCAGCCCCAGCATTTT. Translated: CASSGTGTGVNQPQHF.

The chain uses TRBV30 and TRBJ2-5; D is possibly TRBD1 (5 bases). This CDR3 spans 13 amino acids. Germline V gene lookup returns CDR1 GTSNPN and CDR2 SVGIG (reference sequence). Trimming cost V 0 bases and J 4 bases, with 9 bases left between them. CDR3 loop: CAWSVRQRETQYF. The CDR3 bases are TGTGCCTGGAGTGTACGACAGAGAGAGACCCAGTACTTC.

The CDR3 protein is CASSPGPGGRNEQYF. CDR3 in DNA: TGTGCCAGCAGTCCCGGCCCGGGGGGGCGGAACGAGCAGTACTTC. The rearrangement uses TRBV27 and TRBJ2-7; 8 bases line up with TRBD2. The CDR3 runs to 15 residues. CDR1 MNHEY and CDR2 SMNVEV come from the germline V gene (reference sequence). The V gene end was trimmed by 5 bases and the J gene end by 5 bases; junction bases not matched to a gene: 11.

CDR3 DNA: TGTGCCAGCAGTACTTCCCCAGATACGCAGTATTTT. The encoded protein is CASSTSPDTQYF. V is TRBV6-5 and J is TRBJ2-3; D is unclear. Germline V gives CDR1 MNHEY, CDR2 SVGAGI. This CDR3 contains 12 residues. V gave up 5 bases and J gave up 4 bases, with 7 bases separating them.

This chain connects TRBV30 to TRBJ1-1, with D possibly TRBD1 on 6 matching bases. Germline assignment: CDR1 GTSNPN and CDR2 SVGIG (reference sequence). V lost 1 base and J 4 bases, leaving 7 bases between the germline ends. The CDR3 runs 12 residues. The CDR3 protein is CAWSGQVTEAFF. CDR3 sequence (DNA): TGTGCCTGGAGTGGACAGGTCACTGAAGCTTTCTTT.

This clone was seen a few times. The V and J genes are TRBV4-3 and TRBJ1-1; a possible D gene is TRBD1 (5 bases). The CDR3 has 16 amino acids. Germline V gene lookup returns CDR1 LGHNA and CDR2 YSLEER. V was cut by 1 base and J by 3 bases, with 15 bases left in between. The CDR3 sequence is CASSQAFPGKDTEAFF. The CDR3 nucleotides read TGCGCCAGCAGCCAAGCATTTCCAGGGAAAGACACTGAAGCTTTCTTT.

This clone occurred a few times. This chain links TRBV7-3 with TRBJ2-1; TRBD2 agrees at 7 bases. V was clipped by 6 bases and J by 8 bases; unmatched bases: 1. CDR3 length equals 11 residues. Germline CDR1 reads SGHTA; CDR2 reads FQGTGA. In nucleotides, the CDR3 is TGTGCCAGCAGTCGGGGGGATGAGCAGTTCTTC. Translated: CASSRGDEQFF.

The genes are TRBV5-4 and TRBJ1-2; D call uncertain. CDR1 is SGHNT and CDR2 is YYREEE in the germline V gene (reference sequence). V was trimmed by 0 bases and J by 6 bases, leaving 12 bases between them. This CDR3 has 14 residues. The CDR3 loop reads CASSLAAGADGYTF. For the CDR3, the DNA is TGTGCCAGCAGCTTGGCCGCGGGCGCGGATGGCTACACCTTC.

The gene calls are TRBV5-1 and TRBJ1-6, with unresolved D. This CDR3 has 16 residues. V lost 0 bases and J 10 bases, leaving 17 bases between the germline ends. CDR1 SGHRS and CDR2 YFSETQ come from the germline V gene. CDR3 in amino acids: CASSLGRGEAISPLHF. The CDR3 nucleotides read TGCGCCAGCAGCTTGGGACGGGGAGAAGCGATCTCACCCCTCCACTTT.

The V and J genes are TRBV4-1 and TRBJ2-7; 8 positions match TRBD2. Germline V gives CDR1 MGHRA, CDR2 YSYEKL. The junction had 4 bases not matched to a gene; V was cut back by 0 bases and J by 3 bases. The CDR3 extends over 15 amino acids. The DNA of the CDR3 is TGCGCCAGCAGCCAAGAGGGCGGGGGGAGCTACGAGCAGTACTTC. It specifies CASSQEGGGSYEQYF.

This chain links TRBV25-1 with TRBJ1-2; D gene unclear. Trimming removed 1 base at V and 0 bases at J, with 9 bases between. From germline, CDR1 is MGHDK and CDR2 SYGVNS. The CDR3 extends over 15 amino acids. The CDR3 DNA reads TGTGCCAGCAGTGAATCCCAGGCAGCTAACTATGGCTACACCTTC. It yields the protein CASSESQAANYGYTF.

DNA of the CDR3: TGTGCCAGCTCACTGGGGAGCTCTGGGGCCAACGTCCTGACTTTC. Translated: CASSLGSSGANVLTF. This chain links TRBV18 with TRBJ2-6, with TRBD2 as a possible D gene (5 bases). Germline values: CDR1 KGHSH, CDR2 LQKENI. This CDR3 has 15 residues. Trimming stripped 4 bases from V and 0 bases from J, with 7 bases between.

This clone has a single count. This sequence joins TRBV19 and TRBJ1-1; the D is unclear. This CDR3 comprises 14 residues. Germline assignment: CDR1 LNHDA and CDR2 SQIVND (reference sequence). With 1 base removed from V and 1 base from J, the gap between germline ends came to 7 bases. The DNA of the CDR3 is TGTGCCAGTAGTATAGGGCAATGGAACACTGAAGCTTTCTTT. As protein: CASSIGQWNTEAFF.

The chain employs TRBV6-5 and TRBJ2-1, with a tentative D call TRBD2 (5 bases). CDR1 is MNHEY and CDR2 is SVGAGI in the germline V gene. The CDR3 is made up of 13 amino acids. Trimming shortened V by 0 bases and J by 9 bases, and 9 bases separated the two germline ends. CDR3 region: CASSYSGRGEQFF. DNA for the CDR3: TGTGCCAGCAGTTACTCCGGACGGGGTGAGCAGTTCTTC.

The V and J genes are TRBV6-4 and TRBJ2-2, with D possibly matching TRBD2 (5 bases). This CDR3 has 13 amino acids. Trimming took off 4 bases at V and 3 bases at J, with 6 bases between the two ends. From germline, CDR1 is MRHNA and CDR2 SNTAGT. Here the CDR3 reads CASSVGDTGELFF. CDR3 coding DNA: TGTGCCAGCAGTGTGGGAGACACCGGGGAGCTGTTTTTT.

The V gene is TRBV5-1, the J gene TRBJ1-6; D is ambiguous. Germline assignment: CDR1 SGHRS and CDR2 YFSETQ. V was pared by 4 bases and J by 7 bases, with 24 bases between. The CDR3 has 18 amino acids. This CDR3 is CASSPLDNAGRGNSPLHF. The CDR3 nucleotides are TGCGCCAGCAGCCCACTAGATAACGCGGGGAGAGGGAATTCACCCCTCCACTTT.

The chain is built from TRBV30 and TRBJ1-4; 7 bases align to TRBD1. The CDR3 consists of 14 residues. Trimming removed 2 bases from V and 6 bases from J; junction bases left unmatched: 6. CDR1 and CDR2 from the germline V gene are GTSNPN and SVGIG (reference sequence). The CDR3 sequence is CAWSSRGLDEKLFF. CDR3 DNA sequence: TGTGCCTGGAGTAGTAGGGGGCTTGATGAAAAACTGTTTTTT.

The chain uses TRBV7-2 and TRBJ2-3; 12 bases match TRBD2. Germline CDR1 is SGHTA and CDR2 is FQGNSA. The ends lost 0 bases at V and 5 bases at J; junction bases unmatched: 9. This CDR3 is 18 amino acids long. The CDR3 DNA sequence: TGTGCCAGCAGCTTAGCTTCGACTAGCGGGAGTGGTGTAGATACGCAGTATTTT. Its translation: CASSLASTSGSGVDTQYF.

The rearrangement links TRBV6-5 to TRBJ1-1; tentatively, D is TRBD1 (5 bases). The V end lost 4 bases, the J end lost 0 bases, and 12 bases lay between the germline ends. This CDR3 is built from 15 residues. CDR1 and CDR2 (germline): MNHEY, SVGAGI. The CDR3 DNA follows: TGTGCCAGCAGTTTCGACAGAAATATGAACACTGAAGCTTTCTTT. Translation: CASSFDRNMNTEAFF.